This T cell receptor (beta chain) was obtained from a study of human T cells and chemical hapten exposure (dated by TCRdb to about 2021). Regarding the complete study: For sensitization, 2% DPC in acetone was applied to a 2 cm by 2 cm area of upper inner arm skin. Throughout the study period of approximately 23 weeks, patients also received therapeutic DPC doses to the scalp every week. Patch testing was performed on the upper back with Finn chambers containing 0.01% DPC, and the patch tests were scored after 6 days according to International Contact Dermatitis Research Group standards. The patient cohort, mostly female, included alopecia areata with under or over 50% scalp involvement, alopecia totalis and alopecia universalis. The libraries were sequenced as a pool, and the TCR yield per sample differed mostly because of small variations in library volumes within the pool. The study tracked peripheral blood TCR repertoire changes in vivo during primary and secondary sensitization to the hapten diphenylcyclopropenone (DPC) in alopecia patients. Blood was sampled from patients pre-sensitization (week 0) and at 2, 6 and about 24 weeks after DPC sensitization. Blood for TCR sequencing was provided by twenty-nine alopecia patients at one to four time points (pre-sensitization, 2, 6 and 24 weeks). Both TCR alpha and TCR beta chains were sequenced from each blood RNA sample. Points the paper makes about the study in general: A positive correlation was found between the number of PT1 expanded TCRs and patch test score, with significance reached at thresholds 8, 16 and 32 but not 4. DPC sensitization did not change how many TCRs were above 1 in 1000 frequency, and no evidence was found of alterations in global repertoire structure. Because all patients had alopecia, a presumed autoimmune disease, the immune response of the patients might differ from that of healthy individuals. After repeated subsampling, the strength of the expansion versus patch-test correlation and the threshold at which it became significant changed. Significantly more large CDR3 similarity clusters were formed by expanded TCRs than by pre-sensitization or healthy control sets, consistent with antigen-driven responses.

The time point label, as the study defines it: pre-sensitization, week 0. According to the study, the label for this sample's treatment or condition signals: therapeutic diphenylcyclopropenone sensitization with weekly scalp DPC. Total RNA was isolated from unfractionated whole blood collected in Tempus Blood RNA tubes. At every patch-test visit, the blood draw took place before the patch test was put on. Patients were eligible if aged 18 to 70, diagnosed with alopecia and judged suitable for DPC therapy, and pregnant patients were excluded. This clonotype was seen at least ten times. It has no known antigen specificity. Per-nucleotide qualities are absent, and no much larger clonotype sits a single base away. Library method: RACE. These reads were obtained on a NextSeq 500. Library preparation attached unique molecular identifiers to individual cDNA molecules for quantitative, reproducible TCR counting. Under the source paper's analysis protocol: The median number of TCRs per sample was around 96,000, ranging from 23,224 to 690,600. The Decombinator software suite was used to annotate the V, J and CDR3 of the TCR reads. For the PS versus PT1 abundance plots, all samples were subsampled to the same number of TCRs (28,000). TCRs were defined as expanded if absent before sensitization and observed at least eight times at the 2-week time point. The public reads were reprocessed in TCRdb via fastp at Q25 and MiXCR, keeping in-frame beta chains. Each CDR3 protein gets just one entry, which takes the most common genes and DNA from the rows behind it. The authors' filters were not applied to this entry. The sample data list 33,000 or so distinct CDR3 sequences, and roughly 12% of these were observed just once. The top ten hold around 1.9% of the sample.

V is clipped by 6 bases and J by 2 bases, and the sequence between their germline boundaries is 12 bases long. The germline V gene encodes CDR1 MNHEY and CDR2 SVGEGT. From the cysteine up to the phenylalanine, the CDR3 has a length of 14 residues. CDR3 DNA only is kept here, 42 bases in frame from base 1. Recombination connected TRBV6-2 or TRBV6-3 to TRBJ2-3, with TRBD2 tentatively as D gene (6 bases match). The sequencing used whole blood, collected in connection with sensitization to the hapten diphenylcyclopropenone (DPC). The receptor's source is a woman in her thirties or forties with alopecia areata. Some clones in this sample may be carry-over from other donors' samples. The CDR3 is CASSLTSLTDTQYF. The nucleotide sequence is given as TGTGCCAGCAGCCTAACTAGCCTCACAGATACGCAGTATTTT.